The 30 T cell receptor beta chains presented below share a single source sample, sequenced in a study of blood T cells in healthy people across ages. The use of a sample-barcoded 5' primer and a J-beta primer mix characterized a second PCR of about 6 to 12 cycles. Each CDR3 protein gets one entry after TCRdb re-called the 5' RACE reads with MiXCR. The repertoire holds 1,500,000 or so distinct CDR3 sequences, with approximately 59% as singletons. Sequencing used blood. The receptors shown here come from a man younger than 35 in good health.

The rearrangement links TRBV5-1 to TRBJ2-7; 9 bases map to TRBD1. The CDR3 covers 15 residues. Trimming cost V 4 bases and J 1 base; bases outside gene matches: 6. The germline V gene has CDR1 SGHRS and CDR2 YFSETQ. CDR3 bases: TGCGCCAGCAGCATGGGACAGGGAGTTTCCTACGAGCAGTACTTC. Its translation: CASSMGQGVSYEQYF.

The CDR3 DNA is TGTGCCAGCTCACCGGATTCCCTTCAAGAGACCCAGTACTTC. Protein sequence: CASSPDSLQETQYF. This chain connects TRBV18 to TRBJ2-5; no firm D call. V lost 3 bases, J lost 2 bases, and 10 bases lay in between. The CDR3 length is 14 residues. The germline V gene encodes CDR1 KGHSH and CDR2 LQKENI.

The CDR3 sequence is CASSPGHQGGTQYF. The CDR3 DNA reads as TGTGCCAGCAGCCCTGGACACCAGGGCGGGACCCAGTACTTC. The V and J genes are TRBV12-3 or TRBV12-4 and TRBJ2-5, with D maybe TRBD1 (5 bases). The CDR3 totals 14 residues. Between the trimmed V and J ends, which lost 6 bases and 7 bases, there was a span of 18 bases.

Here the CDR3 DNA reads TGTGCCAGCCAGGCAAACTCCTACGAGCAGTACTTC. Amino acids: CASQANSYEQYF. The V call is TRBV28, the J call TRBJ2-7; D unresolved. CDR3 length: 12 amino acids. Germline V CDR1 and CDR2: MDHEN, SYDVKM. The V end was cut by 8 bases, the J end by 0 bases, with 8 bases between.

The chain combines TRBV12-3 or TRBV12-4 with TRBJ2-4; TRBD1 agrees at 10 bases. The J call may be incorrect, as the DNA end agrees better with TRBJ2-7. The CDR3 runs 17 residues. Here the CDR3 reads CASSSRAAGTGANEQYF. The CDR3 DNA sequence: TGTGCCAGCAGTTCCCGGGCAGCCGGGACAGGGGCCAACGAGCAGTACTTC.

The CDR3 DNA follows: TGTGCCAGCAGCTCAATACAGGGGATTAAGGACGAGCAGTACTTC. It encodes CASSSIQGIKDEQYF. The chain is built from TRBV7-9 and TRBJ2-7; 7 bases are a match to TRBD1. CDR1 and CDR2 (germline): SEHNR, FQNEAQ (reference sequence). The CDR3 has 15 amino acids. J gave up 5 bases and V 4 bases, and 11 bases lay outside the gene matches.

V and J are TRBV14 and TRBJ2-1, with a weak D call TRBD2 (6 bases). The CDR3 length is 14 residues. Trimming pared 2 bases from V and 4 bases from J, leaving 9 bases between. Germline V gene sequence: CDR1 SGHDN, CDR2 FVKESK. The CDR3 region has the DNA TGTGCCAGCAGCCAACCGGACTATTACAATGAGCAGTTCTTC. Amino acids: CASSQPDYYNEQFF.

CDR3 coding DNA: TGTGCCAGCAGCCCAACGGGACAGGGTCGTTCACCCCTCCACTTT. This sequence encodes CASSPTGQGRSPLHF. The V call is TRBV7-9, the J call TRBJ1-6, with 9 nucleotides matching TRBD1. The CDR3 contains 15 residues. CDR1 is SEHNR and CDR2 is FQNEAQ in the germline V gene (reference sequence). V lost 5 bases, J lost 9 bases, and 8 bases stayed unmatched.

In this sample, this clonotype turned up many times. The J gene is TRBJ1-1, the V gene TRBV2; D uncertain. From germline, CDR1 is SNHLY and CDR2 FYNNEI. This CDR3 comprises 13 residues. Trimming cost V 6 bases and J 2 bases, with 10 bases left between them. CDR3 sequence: CASRAELNTEAFF. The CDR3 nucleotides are TGTGCCAGCAGGGCAGAACTAAACACTGAAGCTTTCTTT. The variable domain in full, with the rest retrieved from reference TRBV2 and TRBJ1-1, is EPEVTQTPSHQVTQMGQEVILRCVPISNHLYFYWYRQILGQKVEFLVSFYNNEISEKSEIFDDQFSVERPDGSNFTLKIRSTKLEDSAMYFCASRAELNTEAFFGQGTRLTVV.

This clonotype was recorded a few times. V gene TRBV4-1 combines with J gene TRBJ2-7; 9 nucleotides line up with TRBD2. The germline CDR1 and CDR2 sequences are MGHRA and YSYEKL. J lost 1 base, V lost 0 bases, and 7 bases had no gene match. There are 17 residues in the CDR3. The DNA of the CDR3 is TGCGCCAGCAGCCAAGATGATAGACTAGCGGAGTCCTACGAGCAGTACTTC. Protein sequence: CASSQDDRLAESYEQYF.

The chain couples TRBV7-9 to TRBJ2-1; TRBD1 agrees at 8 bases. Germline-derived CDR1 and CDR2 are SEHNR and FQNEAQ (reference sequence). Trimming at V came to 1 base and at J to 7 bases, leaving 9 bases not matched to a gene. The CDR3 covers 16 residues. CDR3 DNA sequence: TGTGCCAGCAGCTTAGACAGGGGGGATTTAGGAAATGAGCAGTTCTTC. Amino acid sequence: CASSLDRGDLGNEQFF.

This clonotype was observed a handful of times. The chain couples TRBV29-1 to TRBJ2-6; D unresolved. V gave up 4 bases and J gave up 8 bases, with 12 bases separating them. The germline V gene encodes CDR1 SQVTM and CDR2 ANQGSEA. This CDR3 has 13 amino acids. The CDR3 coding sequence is TGCAGCGTTGTTTCTGTCACGACCAACGTCCTGACTTTC. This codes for CSVVSVTTNVLTF.

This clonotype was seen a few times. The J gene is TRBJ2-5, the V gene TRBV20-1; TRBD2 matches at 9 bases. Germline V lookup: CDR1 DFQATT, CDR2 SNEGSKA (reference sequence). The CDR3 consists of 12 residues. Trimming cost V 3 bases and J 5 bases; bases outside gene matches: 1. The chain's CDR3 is CSASGLAETQYF. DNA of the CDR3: TGCAGTGCTAGTGGACTAGCGGAGACCCAGTACTTC.

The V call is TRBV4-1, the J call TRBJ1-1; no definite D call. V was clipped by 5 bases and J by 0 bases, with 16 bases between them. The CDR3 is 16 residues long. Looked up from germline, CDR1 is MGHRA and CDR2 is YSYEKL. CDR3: CASSSRGSVVNTEAFF. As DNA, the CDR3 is TGCGCCAGCAGCTCCCGAGGGAGTGTGGTGAACACTGAAGCTTTCTTT.

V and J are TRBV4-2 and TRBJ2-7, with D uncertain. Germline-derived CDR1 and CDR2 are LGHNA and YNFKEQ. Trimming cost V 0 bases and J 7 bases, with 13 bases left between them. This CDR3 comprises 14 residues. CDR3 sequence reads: CASSQDVRQREQYF. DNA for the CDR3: TGTGCCAGCAGCCAAGATGTGCGACAACGGGAGCAGTACTTC.

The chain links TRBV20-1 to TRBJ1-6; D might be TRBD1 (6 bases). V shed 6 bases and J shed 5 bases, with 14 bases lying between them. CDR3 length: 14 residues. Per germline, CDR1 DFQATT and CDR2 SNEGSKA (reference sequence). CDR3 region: CSATTGTNNSPLHF. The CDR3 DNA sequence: TGCAGTGCAACAACCGGGACAAATAATTCACCCCTCCACTTT.

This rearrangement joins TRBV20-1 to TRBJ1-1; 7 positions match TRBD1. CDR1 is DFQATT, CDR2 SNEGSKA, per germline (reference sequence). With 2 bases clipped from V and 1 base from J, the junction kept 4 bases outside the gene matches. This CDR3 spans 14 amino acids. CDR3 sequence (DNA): TGCAGTGCTAGAAAGACAGGGACGAACACTGAAGCTTTCTTT. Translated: CSARKTGTNTEAFF.

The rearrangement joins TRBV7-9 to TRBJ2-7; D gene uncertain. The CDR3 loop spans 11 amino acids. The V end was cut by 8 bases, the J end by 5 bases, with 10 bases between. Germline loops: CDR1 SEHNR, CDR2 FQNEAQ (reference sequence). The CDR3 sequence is CASRWANEQYF. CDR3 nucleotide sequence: TGTGCCAGCCGTTGGGCCAACGAGCAGTACTTC.

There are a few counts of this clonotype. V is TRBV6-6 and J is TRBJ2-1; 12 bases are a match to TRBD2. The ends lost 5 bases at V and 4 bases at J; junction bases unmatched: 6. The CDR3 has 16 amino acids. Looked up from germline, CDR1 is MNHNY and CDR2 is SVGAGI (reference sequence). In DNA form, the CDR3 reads TGTGCCAGCAGTCGCTTACTAGCGGGGGGTTACAATGAGCAGTTCTTC. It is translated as CASSRLLAGGYNEQFF.

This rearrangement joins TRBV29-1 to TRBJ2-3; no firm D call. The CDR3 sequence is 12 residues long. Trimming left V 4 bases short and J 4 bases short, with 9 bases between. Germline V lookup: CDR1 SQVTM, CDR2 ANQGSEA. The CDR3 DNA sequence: TGCAGCGTTGCTGAGGCCTCAGATACGCAGTATTTT. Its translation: CSVAEASDTQYF.

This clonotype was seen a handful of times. The CDR3 protein is CSVEPGKYNEQFF. CDR3 sequence (DNA): TGCAGCGTTGAACCGGGAAAATACAATGAGCAGTTCTTC. The rearrangement joins TRBV29-1 to TRBJ2-1, with D tentatively TRBD2 (5 bases). This CDR3 contains 13 residues. Trimming shortened V by 2 bases and J by 4 bases, and 9 bases separated the two germline ends. From germline, CDR1 is SQVTM and CDR2 ANQGSEA.

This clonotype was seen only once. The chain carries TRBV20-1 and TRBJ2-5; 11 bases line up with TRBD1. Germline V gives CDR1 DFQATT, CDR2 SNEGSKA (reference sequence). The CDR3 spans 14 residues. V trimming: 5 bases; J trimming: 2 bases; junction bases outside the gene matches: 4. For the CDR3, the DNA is TGCAGTGCTCTGGACAGGGGGCGTCAAGAGACCCAGTACTTC. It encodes CSALDRGRQETQYF.

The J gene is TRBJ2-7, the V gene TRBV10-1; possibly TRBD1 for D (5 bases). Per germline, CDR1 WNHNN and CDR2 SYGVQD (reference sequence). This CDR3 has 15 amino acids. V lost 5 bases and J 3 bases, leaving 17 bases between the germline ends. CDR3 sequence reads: CASSSPGSTIYEQYF. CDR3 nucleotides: TGCGCCAGCAGTTCTCCAGGGTCGACCATCTACGAGCAGTACTTC.

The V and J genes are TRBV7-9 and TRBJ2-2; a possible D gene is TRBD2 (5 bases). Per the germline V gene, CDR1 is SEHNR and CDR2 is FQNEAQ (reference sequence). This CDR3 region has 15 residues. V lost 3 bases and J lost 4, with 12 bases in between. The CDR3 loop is CASSFRGKATGELFF. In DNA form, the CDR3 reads TGTGCCAGCAGCTTCCGGGGAAAGGCCACCGGGGAGCTGTTTTTT.

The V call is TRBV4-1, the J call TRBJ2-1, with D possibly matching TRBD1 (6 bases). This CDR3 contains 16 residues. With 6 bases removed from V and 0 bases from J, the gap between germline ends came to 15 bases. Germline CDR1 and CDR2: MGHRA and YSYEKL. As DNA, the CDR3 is TGCGCCAGCAGGGTTTTGGTGGGGGCCTCCTACAATGAGCAGTTCTTC. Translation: CASRVLVGASYNEQFF.

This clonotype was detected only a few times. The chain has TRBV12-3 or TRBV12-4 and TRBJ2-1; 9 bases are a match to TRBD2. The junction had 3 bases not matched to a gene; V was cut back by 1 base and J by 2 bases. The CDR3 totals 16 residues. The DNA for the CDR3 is TGTGCCAGCAGTTTAGGGGCGGGAGGGCCCTACAATGAGCAGTTCTTC. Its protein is CASSLGAGGPYNEQFF.

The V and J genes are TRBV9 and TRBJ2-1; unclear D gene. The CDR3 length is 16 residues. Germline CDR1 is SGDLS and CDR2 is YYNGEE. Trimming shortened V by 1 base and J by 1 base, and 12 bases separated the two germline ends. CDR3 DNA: TGTGCCAGCAGCGTAACGCGTGGTGGTTCCTACAATGAGCAGTTCTTC. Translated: CASSVTRGGSYNEQFF.

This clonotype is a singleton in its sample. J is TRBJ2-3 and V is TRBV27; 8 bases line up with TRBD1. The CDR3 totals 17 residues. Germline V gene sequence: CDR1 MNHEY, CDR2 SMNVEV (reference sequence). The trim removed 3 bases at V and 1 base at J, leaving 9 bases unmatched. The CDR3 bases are TGTGCCAGCAGTTTCCGAATCCCGGGACAGGGCACAGATACGCAGTATTTT. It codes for CASSFRIPGQGTDTQYF.

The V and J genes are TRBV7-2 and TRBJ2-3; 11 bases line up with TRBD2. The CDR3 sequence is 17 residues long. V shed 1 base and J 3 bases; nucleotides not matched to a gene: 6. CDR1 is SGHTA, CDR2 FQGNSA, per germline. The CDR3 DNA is TGTGCCAGCAGCTTAGAGTCCACTAGCGGGGGAACAGATACGCAGTATTTT. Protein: CASSLESTSGGTDTQYF.

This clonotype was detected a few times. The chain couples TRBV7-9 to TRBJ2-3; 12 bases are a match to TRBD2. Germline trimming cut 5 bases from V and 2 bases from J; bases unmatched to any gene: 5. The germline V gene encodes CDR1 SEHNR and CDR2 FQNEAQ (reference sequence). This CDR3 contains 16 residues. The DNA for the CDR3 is TGTGCCAGCAGCCCGAGACTAGCGGGGGACACAGATACGCAGTATTTT. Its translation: CASSPRLAGDTDTQYF.